This T cell receptor (beta chain) appears in the sequencing data of a study of blood T cells in healthy people across ages. Overall study results and limits: It was not possible, with unsorted PBMCs, to conclusively compare naive and antigen-experienced cells.

The V and J ends lost 2 bases and 0 bases respectively, with 15 bases between them. Germline assignment: CDR1 MNHNS and CDR2 SASEGT. The CDR3 totals 17 residues. For this clonotype: Its antigen is as yet unknown.

PCR was performed a second time for roughly 7 to 11 cycles using a sample-barcoded 5' primer and a J-beta primer mix. TCRdb analysed the 5' RACE reads with MiXCR anew, one entry per CDR3 protein. The profile shows about 1.8 million distinct CDR3 sequences, around 48% of them singletons. The sequence was collected from a woman between 35 and 50 years old in good health. The specimen sequenced was blood. V usage is TRBV6-1 and J usage is TRBJ2-3; D unresolved. CDR3 DNA sequence: TGTGCCAGCAGTGAAACGGACCCCAGATGGAGCACAGATACGCAGTATTTT. This codes for CASSETDPRWSTDTQYF.